These 14 T cell receptor beta chains originate from one sample sequenced in a study of blood T cell repertoires in COVID-19 (dated by TCRdb to the early 2020s). To prepare the library, the immunoSEQ multiplex PCR assay was applied. This is the immuneACCESS table as TCRdb keeps it, with only in-frame sequences that have V and J called. A part of the clones is gone; compared with another copy, unresolved V genes explain less than half, and the rest is unexplained. The sample records some 240,000 clones, roughly 75% of which are singletons. Of the sample, about 7.2% is held by the ten largest clones. Sequencing was carried out using peripheral blood. These receptors were taken from a woman between 65 and 79 years old with acute or convalescent COVID-19.

The chain carries TRBV29-1 and TRBJ2-3; 8 nucleotides line up with TRBD2. The ends lost 6 bases at V and 5 bases at J; junction bases unmatched: 10. The CDR3 extends over 14 amino acids. Germline lookup yields CDR1 SQVTM and CDR2 ANQGSEA. The CDR3 loop is CSVVTSVDRDTQYF. DNA for the CDR3: TGCAGCGTCGTGACTAGCGTTGATAGAGATACGCAGTATTTT.

The chain employs TRBV5-4 and TRBJ2-3; 7 bases fit TRBD2. CDR1 and CDR2 from the germline V gene are SGHNT and YYREEE (reference sequence). The CDR3 runs to 14 residues. After removal of 4 bases from V and 4 bases from J, the junction contained 6 bases not matched to a gene. The CDR3 region has the DNA TGTGCCAGCAGCCCCAGCGGGGCCGCAGATACGCAGTATTTT. Its protein is CASSPSGAADTQYF. Using reference TRBV5-4 and TRBJ2-3 for the parts outside the CDR3, the full variable domain is ETGVTQSPTHLIKTRGQQVTLRCSSQSGHNTVSWYQQALGQGPQFIFQYYREEENGRGNFPPRFSGLQFPNYSSELNVNALELDDSALYLCASSPSGAADTQYFGPGTRLTVL.

The sample holds a few counts of this clone. This chain joins TRBV4-3 and TRBJ2-5; 8 bases match TRBD1. V gave up 2 bases and J gave up 4 bases; unmatched junction bases: 6. The CDR3 has 15 residues. Germline-derived CDR1 and CDR2 are LGHNA and YSLEER. The CDR3 DNA sequence: TGCGCCAGCAGCCAACAGGGGGCTGGGGGAGAGACCCAGTACTTC. Its protein is CASSQQGAGGETQYF.

The chain joins TRBV18 to TRBJ1-6, with a possible D match to TRBD1 (6 bases). The V and J ends lost 6 bases and 0 bases respectively, with 12 bases between them. The germline V gene encodes CDR1 KGHSH and CDR2 LQKENI. This CDR3 comprises 16 residues. The CDR3: CASSQRTDSYNSPLHF. The DNA for the CDR3 is TGTGCCAGCTCCCAAAGGACAGACTCCTATAATTCACCCCTCCACTTT.

The gene calls are TRBV2 and TRBJ2-7; perhaps TRBD1 as D (6 bases). CDR1 SNHLY and CDR2 FYNNEI come from the germline V gene. Trimming stripped 6 bases from V and 2 bases from J, with 11 bases between. The CDR3 extends over 13 amino acids. In nucleotides, the CDR3 is TGTGCCAGCAGGAGGGACACTACCTACGAGCAGTACTTC. Protein sequence: CASRRDTTYEQYF. Complete variable domain (other parts from reference TRBV2 and TRBJ2-7): EPEVTQTPSHQVTQMGQEVILRCVPISNHLYFYWYRQILGQKVEFLVSFYNNEISEKSEIFDDQFSVERPDGSNFTLKIRSTKLEDSAMYFCASRRDTTYEQYFGPGTRLTVT.

This chain uses TRBV5-1 with TRBJ1-1; possible D gene TRBD1, 5 bases. This CDR3 region has 14 residues. V was pared by 3 bases and J by 2 bases, with 11 bases between. The germline V gene encodes CDR1 SGHRS and CDR2 YFSETQ. CDR3 residues: CASSSLGTNTEAFF. The DNA for the CDR3 is TGCGCCAGCAGCTCCCTGGGGACTAACACTGAAGCTTTCTTT.

This clone was seen only once. This chain joins TRBV6-5 and TRBJ1-6; TRBD1 might be the D (6 bases). V was cut by 7 bases and J by 9 bases, with 16 bases left in between. CDR3 length equals 14 residues. Per germline, CDR1 MNHEY and CDR2 SVGAGI. The CDR3, as DNA: TGTGCCAGCAAGACAGGCTGGACGGTTTCACCCCTCCACTTT. Its protein is CASKTGWTVSPLHF.

The V and J genes are TRBV6-4 and TRBJ2-3, with a weak D call TRBD1 (6 bases). This CDR3 has 13 amino acids. Trimming removed 5 bases from V and 5 bases from J, with 11 bases in between. In germline, CDR1 is MRHNA, CDR2 SNTAGT. The CDR3: CASSPSRGDTQYF. As DNA, the CDR3 is TGTGCCAGCAGTCCATCCAGGGGAGATACGCAGTATTTT.

V is TRBV5-5 and J is TRBJ2-7; the match to TRBD2 covers 7 bases. Germline V gene sequence: CDR1 SGHKS, CDR2 YYEKEE (reference sequence). This CDR3 has 15 residues. With 2 bases clipped from V and 0 bases from J, the junction kept 5 bases outside the gene matches. The DNA for the CDR3 is TGTGCCAGCAGCTTTTCGGGGGGTAGCTCCTACGAGCAGTACTTC. Its protein product is CASSFSGGSSYEQYF.

The CDR3: CASSHGEGDEQYF. For the CDR3, the DNA is TGCGCCAGCAGCCACGGAGAGGGGGACGAGCAGTACTTC. The chain joins TRBV5-1 to TRBJ2-7; a weak D match, TRBD1 (6 bases). Per the germline V gene, CDR1 is SGHRS and CDR2 is YFSETQ. Trimming shortened V by 4 bases and J by 5 bases, and 13 bases separated the two germline ends. The CDR3 loop spans 13 amino acids. Drawing the rest from reference TRBV5-1 and TRBJ2-7, the complete variable domain is KAGVTQTPRYLIKTRGQQVTLSCSPISGHRSVSWYQQTPGQGLQFLFEYFSETQRNKGNFPGRFSGRQFSNSRSEMNVSTLELGDSALYLCASSHGEGDEQYFGPGTRLTVT.

The chain combines TRBV18 with TRBJ2-7; 8 bases fit TRBD1. Germline CDR1 and CDR2: KGHSH and LQKENI. After removal of 3 bases from V and 3 bases from J, the junction contained 7 bases not matched to a gene. CDR3 size: 15 residues. The CDR3 region has the DNA TGTGCCAGCTCACCCGGGACAGGTAGTCACTACGAGCAGTACGTC. Its translation: CASSPGTGSHYEQYV.

This clone appeared a few times. The J gene is TRBJ2-5, the V gene TRBV5-1, with TRBD2 matching over 9 bases. This CDR3 contains 16 residues. With V trimmed by 4 bases and J by 2 bases, 9 bases remained unmatched. Germline V gene data show CDR1 as SGHRS and CDR2 as YFSETQ. CDR3 sequence reads: CASSPAPAGGQETQYF. For the CDR3, the DNA is TGCGCCAGCAGCCCAGCCCCGGCGGGGGGGCAAGAGACCCAGTACTTC.

This clone was observed a handful of times. The chain links TRBV6-2 or TRBV6-3 to TRBJ2-7; weak D call: TRBD2 (6 bases). Germline V CDR1 and CDR2: MNHEY, SVGEGT. With 0 bases removed from V and 2 bases from J, the gap between germline ends came to 11 bases. The CDR3 consists of 15 residues. The CDR3 region is CASSYSGLSTYEQYF. The DNA of the CDR3 is TGTGCCAGCAGTTACTCGGGACTTTCGACCTACGAGCAGTACTTC.

This sequence joins TRBV24-1 and TRBJ1-1; TRBD1 might be the D (5 bases). The length of the CDR3 is 14 residues. V lost 3 bases, J lost 1 base, and 8 bases lay in between. Germline values: CDR1 KGHDR, CDR2 SFDVKD. The CDR3 nucleotides are TGTGCCACCAGTGATGGGGCCGCGAACACTGAAGCTTTCTTT. This codes for CATSDGAANTEAFF.